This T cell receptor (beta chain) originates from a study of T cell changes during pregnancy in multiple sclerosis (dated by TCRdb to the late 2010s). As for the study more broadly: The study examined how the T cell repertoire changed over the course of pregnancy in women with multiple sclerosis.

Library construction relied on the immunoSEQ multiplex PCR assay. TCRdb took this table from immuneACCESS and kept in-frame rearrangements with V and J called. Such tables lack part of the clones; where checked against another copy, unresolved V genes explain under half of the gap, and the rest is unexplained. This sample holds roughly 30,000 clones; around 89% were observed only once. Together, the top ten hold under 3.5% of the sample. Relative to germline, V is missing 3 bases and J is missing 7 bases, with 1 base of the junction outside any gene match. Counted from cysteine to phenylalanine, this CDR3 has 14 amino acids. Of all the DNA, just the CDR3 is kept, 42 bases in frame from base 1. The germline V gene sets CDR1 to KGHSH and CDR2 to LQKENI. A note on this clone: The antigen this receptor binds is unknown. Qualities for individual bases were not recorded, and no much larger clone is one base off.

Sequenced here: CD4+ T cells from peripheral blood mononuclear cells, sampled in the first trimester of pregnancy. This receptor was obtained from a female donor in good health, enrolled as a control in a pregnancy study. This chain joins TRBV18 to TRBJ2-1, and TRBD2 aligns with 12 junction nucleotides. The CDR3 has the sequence CASSPTSGGNEQFF. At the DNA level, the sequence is TGTGCCAGCTCACCGACTAGCGGGGGAAATGAGCAGTTCTTC.